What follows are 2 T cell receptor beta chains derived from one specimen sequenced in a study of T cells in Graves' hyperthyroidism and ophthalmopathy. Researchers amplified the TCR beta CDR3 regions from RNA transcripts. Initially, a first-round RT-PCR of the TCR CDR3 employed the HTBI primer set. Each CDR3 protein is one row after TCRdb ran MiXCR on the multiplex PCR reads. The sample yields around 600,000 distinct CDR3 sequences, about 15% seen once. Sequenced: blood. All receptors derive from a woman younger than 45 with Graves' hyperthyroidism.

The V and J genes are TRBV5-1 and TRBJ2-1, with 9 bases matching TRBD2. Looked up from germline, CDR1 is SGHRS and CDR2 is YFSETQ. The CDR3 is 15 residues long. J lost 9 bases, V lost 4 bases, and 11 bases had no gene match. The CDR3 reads CASSLEFGAGGEQFF. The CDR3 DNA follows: TGCGCCAGCAGCCTGGAGTTTGGAGCGGGAGGTGAGCAGTTCTTC.

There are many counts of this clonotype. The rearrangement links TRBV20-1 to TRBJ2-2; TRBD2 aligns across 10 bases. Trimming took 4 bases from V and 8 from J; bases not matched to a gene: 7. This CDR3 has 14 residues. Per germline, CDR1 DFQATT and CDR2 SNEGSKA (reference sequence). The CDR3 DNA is TGCAGTGCTACTCTAGCGGGAGAAGCTGGGGAGCTGTTTTTT. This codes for CSATLAGEAGELFF.